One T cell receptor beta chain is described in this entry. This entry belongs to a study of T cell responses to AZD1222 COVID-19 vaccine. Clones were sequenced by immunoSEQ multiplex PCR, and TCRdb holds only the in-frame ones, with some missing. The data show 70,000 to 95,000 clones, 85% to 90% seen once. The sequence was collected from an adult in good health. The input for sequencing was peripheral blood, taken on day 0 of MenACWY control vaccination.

CDR3 in DNA: TGTGCCAGCAGCTTTGGGACAGGGTCCTATGGCTACACCTTC. Residues: CASSFGTGSYGYTF. The V call is TRBV5-6, the J call TRBJ1-2, with TRBD1 matching 9 bases. V dropped 2 bases and J dropped 4; count of bases not matched to a gene: 3. Germline-derived CDR1 and CDR2 are SGHDT and YYEEEE. CDR3 length equals 14 residues.